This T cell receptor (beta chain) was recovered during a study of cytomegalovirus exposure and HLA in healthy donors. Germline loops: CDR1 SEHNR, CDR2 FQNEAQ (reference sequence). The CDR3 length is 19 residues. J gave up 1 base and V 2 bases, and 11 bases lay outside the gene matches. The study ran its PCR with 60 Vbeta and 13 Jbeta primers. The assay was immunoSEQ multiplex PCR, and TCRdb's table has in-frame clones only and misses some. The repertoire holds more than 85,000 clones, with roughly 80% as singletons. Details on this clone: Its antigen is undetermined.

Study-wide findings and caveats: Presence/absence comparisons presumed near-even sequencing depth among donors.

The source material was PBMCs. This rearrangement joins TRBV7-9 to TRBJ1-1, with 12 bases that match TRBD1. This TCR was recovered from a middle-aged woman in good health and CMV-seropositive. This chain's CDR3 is CASSLLIPGQGARNTEAFF. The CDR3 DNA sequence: TGTGCCAGCAGCTTACTTATTCCGGGACAGGGGGCAAGGAACACTGAAGCTTTCTTT.